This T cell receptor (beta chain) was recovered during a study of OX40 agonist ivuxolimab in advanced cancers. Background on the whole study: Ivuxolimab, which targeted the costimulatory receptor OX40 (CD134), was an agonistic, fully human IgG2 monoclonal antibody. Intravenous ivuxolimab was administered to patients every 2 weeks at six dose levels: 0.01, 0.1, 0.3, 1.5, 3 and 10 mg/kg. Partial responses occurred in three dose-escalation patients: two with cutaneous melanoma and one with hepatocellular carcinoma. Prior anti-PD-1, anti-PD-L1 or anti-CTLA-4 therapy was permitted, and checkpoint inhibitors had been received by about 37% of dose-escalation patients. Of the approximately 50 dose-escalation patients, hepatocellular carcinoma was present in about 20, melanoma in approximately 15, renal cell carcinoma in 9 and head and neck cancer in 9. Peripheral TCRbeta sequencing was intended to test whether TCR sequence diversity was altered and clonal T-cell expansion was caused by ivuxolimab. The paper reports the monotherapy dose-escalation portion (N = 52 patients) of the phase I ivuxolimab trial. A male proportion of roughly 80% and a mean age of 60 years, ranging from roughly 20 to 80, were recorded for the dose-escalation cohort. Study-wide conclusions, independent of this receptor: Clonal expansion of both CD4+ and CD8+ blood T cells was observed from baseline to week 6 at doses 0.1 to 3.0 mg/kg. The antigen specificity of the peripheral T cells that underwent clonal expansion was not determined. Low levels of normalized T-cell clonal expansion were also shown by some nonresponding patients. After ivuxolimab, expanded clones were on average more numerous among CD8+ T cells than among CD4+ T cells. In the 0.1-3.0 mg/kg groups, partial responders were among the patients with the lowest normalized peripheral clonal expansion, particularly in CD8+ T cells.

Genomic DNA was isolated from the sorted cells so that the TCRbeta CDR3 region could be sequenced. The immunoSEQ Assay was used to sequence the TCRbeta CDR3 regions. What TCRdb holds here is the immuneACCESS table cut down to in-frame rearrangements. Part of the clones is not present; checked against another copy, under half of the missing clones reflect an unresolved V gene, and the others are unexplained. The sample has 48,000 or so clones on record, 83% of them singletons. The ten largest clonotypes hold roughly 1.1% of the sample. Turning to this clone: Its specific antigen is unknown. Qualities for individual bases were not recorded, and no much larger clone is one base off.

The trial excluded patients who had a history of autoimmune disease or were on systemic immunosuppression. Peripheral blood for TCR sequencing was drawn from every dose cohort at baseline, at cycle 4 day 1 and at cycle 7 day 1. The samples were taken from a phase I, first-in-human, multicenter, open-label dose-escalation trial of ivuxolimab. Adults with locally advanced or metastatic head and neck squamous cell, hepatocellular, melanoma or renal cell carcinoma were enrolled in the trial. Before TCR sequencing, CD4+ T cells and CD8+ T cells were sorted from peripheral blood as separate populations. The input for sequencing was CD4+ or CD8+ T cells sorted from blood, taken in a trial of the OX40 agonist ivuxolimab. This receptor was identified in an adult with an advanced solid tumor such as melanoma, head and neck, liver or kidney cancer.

The CDR3 reads as follows: CASSLQRAGGDYGYTF. The DNA sequence reads TGTGCCAGCAGCTTACAGCGGGCAGGGGGGGACTATGGCTACACCTTC. The chain employs TRBV7-9 and TRBJ1-2, with 7 bases in between that match TRBD1. For CDR1 and CDR2, the germline V gene (reference sequence) lists SEHNR and FQNEAQ. V has 2 bases trimmed and J has 3 bases trimmed; junction bases matching no gene number 9. The CDR3 sequence holds 16 residues, the cysteine and phenylalanine included. Here the CDR3 DNA is all that survives: 48 bases in frame from base 1. The entire variable domain, with the stretches around the CDR3 drawn from the reference TRBV7-9 and TRBJ1-2 proteins, is DTGVSQNPRHKITKRGQNVTFRCDPISEHNRLYWYRQTLGQGPEFLTYFQNEAQLEKSRLLSDRFSAERPKGSFSTLEIQRTEQGDSAMYLCASSLQRAGGDYGYTFGSGTRLTVV.